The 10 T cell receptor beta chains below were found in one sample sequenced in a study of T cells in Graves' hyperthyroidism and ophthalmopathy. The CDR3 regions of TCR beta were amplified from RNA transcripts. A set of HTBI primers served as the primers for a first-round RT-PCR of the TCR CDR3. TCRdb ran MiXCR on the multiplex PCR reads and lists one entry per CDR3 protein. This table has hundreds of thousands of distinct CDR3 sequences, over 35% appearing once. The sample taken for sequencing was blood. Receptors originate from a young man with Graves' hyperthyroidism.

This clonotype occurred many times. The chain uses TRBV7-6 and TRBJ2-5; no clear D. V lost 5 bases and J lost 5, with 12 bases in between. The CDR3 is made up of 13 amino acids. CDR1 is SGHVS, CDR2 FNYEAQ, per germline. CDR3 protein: CASSLTAYETQYF. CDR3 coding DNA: TGTGCCAGCAGCCTCACAGCGTACGAGACCCAGTACTTC.

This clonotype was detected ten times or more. CDR3 sequence (DNA): TGTGCCAGCAGTGCCGCCTTGGGACAGTATGGCTACACCTTC. Protein sequence: CASSAALGQYGYTF. V usage is TRBV25-1 and J usage is TRBJ1-2; the match to TRBD1 covers 7 bases. The V segment lost 4 bases and the J segment 5 bases; nucleotides outside the gene matches: 7. The CDR3 contains 14 residues. CDR1 and CDR2 (germline): MGHDK, SYGVNS.

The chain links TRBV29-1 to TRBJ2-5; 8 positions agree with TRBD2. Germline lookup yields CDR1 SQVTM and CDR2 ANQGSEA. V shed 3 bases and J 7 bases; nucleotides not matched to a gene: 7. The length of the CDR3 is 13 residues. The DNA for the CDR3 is TGCAGCGTTGACGGGGGGGGCCGCGGGACCCAGTACTTC. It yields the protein CSVDGGGRGTQYF.

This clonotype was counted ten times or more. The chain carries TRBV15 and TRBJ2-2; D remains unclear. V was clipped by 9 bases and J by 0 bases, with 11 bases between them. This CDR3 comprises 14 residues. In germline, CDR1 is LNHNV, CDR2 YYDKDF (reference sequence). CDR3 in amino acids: CATGSGTNTGELFF. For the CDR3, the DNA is TGTGCCACGGGCTCGGGCACGAACACCGGGGAGCTGTTTTTT.

The CDR3 DNA sequence: TGTGCCAGCAGTCCCCGGGTCCCGCCGGAGACCCAGTACTTC. Its protein is CASSPRVPPETQYF. V and J are TRBV6-5 and TRBJ2-5; D ambiguous. Trimming shortened V by 5 bases and J by 5 bases, and 15 bases separated the two germline ends. Germline CDR1 is MNHEY and CDR2 is SVGAGI. The CDR3 sequence is 14 residues long.

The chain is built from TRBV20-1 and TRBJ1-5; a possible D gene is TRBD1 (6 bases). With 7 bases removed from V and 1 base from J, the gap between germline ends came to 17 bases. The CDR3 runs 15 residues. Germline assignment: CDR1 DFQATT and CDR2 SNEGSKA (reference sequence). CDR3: CSVQKGRGSNQPQHF. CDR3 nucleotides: TGCAGTGTTCAGAAGGGCAGGGGAAGCAATCAGCCCCAGCATTTT.

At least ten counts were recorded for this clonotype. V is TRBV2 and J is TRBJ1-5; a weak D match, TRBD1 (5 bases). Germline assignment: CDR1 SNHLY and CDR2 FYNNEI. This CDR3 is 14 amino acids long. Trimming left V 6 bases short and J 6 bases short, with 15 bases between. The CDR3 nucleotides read TGTGCCAGCAGAGTGACAAGGGGAGGTCAGCCCCAGCATTTT. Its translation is CASRVTRGGQPQHF.

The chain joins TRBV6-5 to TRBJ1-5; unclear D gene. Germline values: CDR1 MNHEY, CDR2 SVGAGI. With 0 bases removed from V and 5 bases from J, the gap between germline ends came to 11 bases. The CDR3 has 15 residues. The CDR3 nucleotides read TGTGCCAGCAGTTACTCCGGCTCTGAGCATCAGCCCCAGCATTTT. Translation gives CASSYSGSEHQPQHF.

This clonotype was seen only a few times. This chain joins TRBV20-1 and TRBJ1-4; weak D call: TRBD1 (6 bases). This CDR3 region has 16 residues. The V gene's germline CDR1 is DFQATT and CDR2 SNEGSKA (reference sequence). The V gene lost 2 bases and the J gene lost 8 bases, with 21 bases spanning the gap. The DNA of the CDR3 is TGCAGTGCTAGATCAGCGGTTGGGGGGCATCGCGAAAAACTGTTTTTT. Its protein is CSARSAVGGHREKLFF.

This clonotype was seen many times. The CDR3 loop reads CASSPRTGRTEAFF. In nucleotides, the CDR3 is TGTGCCAGCAGCCCACGGACAGGTCGAACTGAAGCTTTCTTT. The chain is built from TRBV7-8 and TRBJ1-1; 7 bases are a match to TRBD1. The CDR3 has 14 residues. V was pared by 5 bases and J by 5 bases, with 8 bases of the junction left unmatched. CDR1 and CDR2 (germline): SGHVS, FQNEAQ.